One sample yielded the 17 T cell receptor beta chains listed below, sequenced in a study of cytomegalovirus exposure and HLA in healthy donors. The PCR contained 60 Vbeta and 13 Jbeta primers. The method was immunoSEQ multiplex PCR; TCRdb's version includes in-frame clones alone and lacks a portion of them. The sample gives about 130,000 clones, approximately 71% of which show up once; roughly 2% is in the top ten. Material for sequencing was PBMCs. The receptors were sampled from a man aged 25 to 40 in good health and CMV-seronegative.

Only one count was recorded for this clone. The rearrangement uses TRBV30 and TRBJ2-7, with D maybe TRBD2 (6 bases). V was trimmed by 1 base and J by 10 bases, leaving 11 bases between them. CDR3 length equals 11 residues. CDR1 is GTSNPN and CDR2 is SVGIG in the germline V gene (reference sequence). Written as DNA, the CDR3 is TGTGCCTGGAGTGCATTCGGGAGACAGTACTTC. Translated, it gives CAWSAFGRQYF.

In this sample, this clone turned up a few times. V and J are TRBV4-1 and TRBJ2-7; TRBD1 might be the D (6 bases). V dropped 1 base and J dropped 0 bases, with 19 bases sitting between them. Germline-derived CDR1 and CDR2 are MGHRA and YSYEKL. The CDR3 totals 18 residues. The CDR3 here is CASSQAPTAGQSSYEQYF. The CDR3 nucleotides are TGCGCCAGCAGCCAAGCCCCCACGGCCGGACAGAGCTCCTACGAGCAGTACTTC.

The rearrangement links TRBV6-1 to TRBJ2-7; D perhaps matches TRBD1 (6 bases). Germline CDR1 MNHNS, CDR2 SASEGT. V was trimmed by 6 bases and J by 3 bases, leaving 18 bases between them. This CDR3 has 15 amino acids. CDR3 protein: CASRHQWTEHYEQYF. CDR3 DNA: TGTGCCAGCAGGCACCAATGGACAGAGCACTACGAGCAGTACTTC.

This chain's CDR3 is CASSPDIGGNQPQHF. The CDR3 DNA follows: TGTGCCAGCAGCCCGGACATAGGGGGCAATCAGCCCCAGCATTTT. The rearrangement uses TRBV6-5 and TRBJ1-5; tentative D call: TRBD1 (5 bases). The CDR3 is 15 residues long. CDR1 is MNHEY, CDR2 SVGAGI, per germline. V shed 6 bases and J shed 2 bases, with 14 bases lying between them.

CDR3 in DNA: TGTGCCAGCAGTGAAGGACTAGCGAAACTAGCCAAAAACATTCAGTACTTC. The encoded protein is CASSEGLAKLAKNIQYF. The rearrangement uses TRBV6-4 and TRBJ2-4; 9 nucleotides match TRBD2. Losses at the gene ends were 3 bases for V and 0 bases for J; bases not matched to a gene: 6. Per germline, CDR1 MRHNA and CDR2 SNTAGT. CDR3 length: 17 residues.

The V gene is TRBV5-1, the J gene TRBJ1-2; maybe TRBD1 (5 bases). The V gene's germline CDR1 is SGHRS and CDR2 YFSETQ. The ends were cut back, 9 bases at V and 6 bases at J, with 21 bases in the middle. The CDR3 length is 14 residues. As DNA, the CDR3 is TGCGCCACTCGGAGGGGAGAAGGGAGCAATGGCTACACCTTC. This codes for CATRRGEGSNGYTF. Looking up the rest from reference TRBV5-1 and TRBJ1-2 gives the full variable domain: KAGVTQTPRYLIKTRGQQVTLSCSPISGHRSVSWYQQTPGQGLQFLFEYFSETQRNKGNFPGRFSGRQFSNSRSEMNVSTLELGDSALYLCATRRGEGSNGYTFGSGTRLTVV.

The gene calls are TRBV7-2 and TRBJ2-1, with D maybe TRBD1 (6 bases). The CDR3 loop spans 15 amino acids. Deletions cut 5 bases from V and 0 bases from J, with 11 bases between. The V gene's germline CDR1 is SGHTA and CDR2 FQGNSA. In DNA form, the CDR3 reads TGTGCCAGCAGCCCCAGGACAGCCTCCTACAATGAGCAGTTCTTC. It translates to CASSPRTASYNEQFF.

The chain is built from TRBV6-5 and TRBJ2-7, with D perhaps TRBD2 (5 bases). The CDR3 covers 15 residues. Germline CDR1 reads MNHEY; CDR2 reads SVGAGI. Trimming stripped 2 bases from V and 2 bases from J, with 13 bases between. The CDR3 nucleotides read TGTGCCAGCAGTTACATGGAGCGGAGTACCTACGAGCAGTACTTC. Its translation: CASSYMERSTYEQYF.

This clone has a handful of counts. This rearrangement joins TRBV5-1 to TRBJ1-2, with a weak D call TRBD1 (6 bases). CDR3 size: 12 residues. Trimming pared 4 bases from V and 9 bases from J, leaving 13 bases between. CDR1 is SGHRS, CDR2 YFSETQ, per germline. The CDR3 sequence: CASSPSQGSYTF. CDR3 DNA: TGCGCCAGCAGCCCATCACAGGGTAGCTACACCTTC. The full variable domain, rest sourced from reference TRBV5-1 and TRBJ1-2, is KAGVTQTPRYLIKTRGQQVTLSCSPISGHRSVSWYQQTPGQGLQFLFEYFSETQRNKGNFPGRFSGRQFSNSRSEMNVSTLELGDSALYLCASSPSQGSYTFGSGTRLTVV.

This clone was seen a few times. This chain uses TRBV5-8 with TRBJ2-3; the D is unclear. The germline CDR1 and CDR2 sequences are SGHTS and YDEGEE. There are 16 residues in the CDR3. V was shortened by 0 bases and J by 5 bases, with 16 bases between the two germline ends. The DNA for the CDR3 is TGTGCCAGCAGCTTGGCGGGTGCCCGAATAGGAGATACGCAGTATTTT. This gives the protein CASSLAGARIGDTQYF.

The CDR3, as DNA: TGTGCCAGCAATCGCGGGACTAGCGGGAACTATGAGCAGTTCTTC. This sequence encodes CASNRGTSGNYEQFF. The J gene is TRBJ2-1, the V gene TRBV6-6; the match to TRBD2 covers 13 bases. Germline lookup yields CDR1 MNHNY and CDR2 SVGAGI (reference sequence). With V trimmed by 7 bases and J by 8 bases, 8 bases remained unmatched. CDR3 length: 15 amino acids.

Remarks on this clone: Other DNA sequences from this sample encode an identical CDR3 as well. The rearrangement joins TRBV9 to TRBJ2-7; 7 bases match TRBD1. Germline lookup yields CDR1 SGDLS and CDR2 YYNGEE. V was pared by 3 bases and J by 3 bases, with 0 bases of the junction left unmatched. The CDR3 length is 12 residues. Here the CDR3 reads CASSGDSYEQYF. The CDR3 bases are TGTGCCAGCAGCGGGGACAGCTACGAGCAGTACTTC.

The rearrangement joins TRBV9 to TRBJ2-1; weak D call: TRBD2 (5 bases). V was shortened by 0 bases and J by 1 base, with 11 bases between the two germline ends. Germline values: CDR1 SGDLS, CDR2 YYNGEE. The CDR3 is 16 residues long. The CDR3 reads CASSVGSSGSYNEQFF. DNA of the CDR3: TGTGCCAGCAGCGTAGGTTCCAGCGGTTCCTACAATGAGCAGTTCTTC. The complete variable domain, with remaining parts taken from reference TRBV9 and TRBJ2-1, reads DSGVTQTPKHLITATGQRVTLRCSPRSGDLSVYWYQQSLDQGLQFLIQYYNGEERAKGNILERFSAQQFPDLHSELNLSSLELGDSALYFCASSVGSSGSYNEQFFGPGTRLTVL.

The chain combines TRBV5-4 with TRBJ1-1; TRBD1 aligns across 7 bases. There are 14 residues in the CDR3. The germline CDR1 and CDR2 sequences are SGHNT and YYREEE (reference sequence). V lost 3 bases and J lost 3; bases outside the gene matches: 5. The CDR3 loop is CASSSGRGYTEAFF. The CDR3 DNA reads as TGTGCCAGCAGCTCTGGCAGGGGGTACACTGAAGCTTTCTTT. The variable domain in full, with the rest retrieved from reference TRBV5-4 and TRBJ1-1, is ETGVTQSPTHLIKTRGQQVTLRCSSQSGHNTVSWYQQALGQGPQFIFQYYREEENGRGNFPPRFSGLQFPNYSSELNVNALELDDSALYLCASSSGRGYTEAFFGQGTRLTVV.

This sequence joins TRBV6-1 and TRBJ1-5, with D possibly matching TRBD1 (6 bases). From germline, CDR1 is MNHNS and CDR2 SASEGT. The CDR3 runs 15 residues. V lost 6 bases, J lost 5 bases, and 17 bases lay in between. The CDR3 DNA sequence: TGTGCCAGCAGCAATGACAGGAAGATCGATCAGCCCCAGCATTTT. Residues: CASSNDRKIDQPQHF.

CDR3 residues: CASSEDGTTLYEQYF. The DNA for the CDR3 is TGTGCCAGCAGCGAGGACGGGACTACCTTATACGAGCAGTACTTC. The genes are TRBV5-4 and TRBJ2-7; 7 positions agree with TRBD2. V lost 4 bases to trimming and J lost 4 bases; unmatched junction nucleotides: 11. The CDR3 loop spans 15 amino acids. Germline CDR1 is SGHNT and CDR2 is YYREEE (reference sequence). The complete variable domain, with remaining parts taken from reference TRBV5-4 and TRBJ2-7, reads ETGVTQSPTHLIKTRGQQVTLRCSSQSGHNTVSWYQQALGQGPQFIFQYYREEENGRGNFPPRFSGLQFPNYSSELNVNALELDDSALYLCASSEDGTTLYEQYFGPGTRLTVT.

V gene TRBV10-3 combines with J gene TRBJ2-1, with 11 bases lining up with TRBD2. CDR1 ENHRY and CDR2 SYGVKD come from the germline V gene. CDR3 length: 14 residues. V shed 10 bases, J shed 5 bases, and the junction held 7 bases outside the gene matches. The CDR3 sequence: CASRPGLADNEQFF. The CDR3 bases are TGTGCCAGCCGCCCGGGACTAGCGGACAATGAGCAGTTCTTC.